These T cell receptor beta chains were read from a single sample in a study of blood T cell repertoires in COVID-19. Measured with immunoSEQ multiplex PCR; TCRdb has only the in-frame clones, and not every one. In the table there are 50,000 to 70,000 clones, around three quarters of which are singletons. The sample comprised peripheral blood. These receptor sequences come from a man in his sixties with acute or convalescent COVID-19. The CDR3 runs from the conserved cysteine through the conserved F or W. The D gene is left open where the match is weak. A row's size may be missing; if present it is once, few, many or a size class.

d_gene: TRBD1; v_gene: TRBV2; j_gene: TRBJ2-7; abundance: .; len: 12; CDR3nt: TGTGCCACTAGGGACAGGGGCTACGAGCAGTACTTC; CDR3aa: CATRDRGYEQYF
d_gene: TRBD2; v_gene: TRBV5-1; j_gene: TRBJ2-5; abundance: once; len: 13; CDR3nt: TGCGCCAGCAGCCTCGGGGGGGCCTCGGCCCAGTACTTC; CDR3aa: CASSLGGASAQYF
d_gene: TRBD1; v_gene: TRBV10-1; j_gene: TRBJ2-2; abundance: .; len: 16; CDR3nt: TGCGCCAGCCGAGCCCCGGTACAGGGGGACACCGGGGAGCTGTTTTTT; CDR3aa: CASRAPVQGDTGELFF
d_gene: TRBD2; v_gene: TRBV7-9; j_gene: TRBJ2-3; abundance: .; len: 15; CDR3nt: TGTGCCAGCAGTCGGATAGCGGGGGTGGCAGATACGCAGTATTTT; CDR3aa: CASSRIAGVADTQYF
d_gene: .; v_gene: TRBV18; j_gene: TRBJ1-2; abundance: .; len: 13; CDR3nt: TGTGCCAGCTCACCCCCAGGGACTCGGGGCTACACCTTC; CDR3aa: CASSPPGTRGYTF
d_gene: TRBD1; v_gene: TRBV11-2; j_gene: TRBJ2-2; abundance: .; len: 17; CDR3nt: TGTGCCAGCAGTTCGATTCACAAACAGGGGGGCACCGGGGAGCTGTTTTTT; CDR3aa: CASSSIHKQGGTGELFF
d_gene: .; v_gene: TRBV14; j_gene: TRBJ2-4; abundance: .; len: 18; CDR3nt: TGTGCCAGCAGCCAAGACCCAACAGTTAGTCTAGCCAAAAACATTCAGTACTTC; CDR3aa: CASSQDPTVSLAKNIQYF
d_gene: .; v_gene: TRBV7-9; j_gene: TRBJ1-1; abundance: .; len: 12; CDR3nt: TGTGCCAGCAGCTTACGGGGGGCTGAAGCTTTCTTT; CDR3aa: CASSLRGAEAFF
d_gene: .; v_gene: TRBV7-9; j_gene: TRBJ1-3; abundance: .; len: 15; CDR3nt: TGTGCCAGCACCTGGCGGGGTCTCTCTGGAAACACCATATATTTT; CDR3aa: CASTWRGLSGNTIYF
d_gene: .; v_gene: TRBV7-2; j_gene: TRBJ1-2; abundance: .; len: 13; CDR3nt: TGTGCCAGCAGCCCCAGGGCGAACTATGGCTACACCTTC; CDR3aa: CASSPRANYGYTF
d_gene: .; v_gene: TRBV4-1; j_gene: TRBJ1-2; abundance: .; len: 15; CDR3nt: TGCGCCAGCAGCCAAGCTCTAGGGGATCTATACGGCTACACCTTC; CDR3aa: CASSQALGDLYGYTF
d_gene: TRBD2; v_gene: TRBV5-1; j_gene: TRBJ2-7; abundance: .; len: 16; CDR3nt: TGCGCCAGCAGCGGTGGGACTAGCGGGGCTACCTACGAGCAGTACTTC; CDR3aa: CASSGGTSGATYEQYF
d_gene: .; v_gene: TRBV7-9; j_gene: TRBJ2-6; abundance: .; len: 14; CDR3nt: TGTGCCAGCAGCTCTACCCGGGGGGCCAACGTCCTGACTTTC; CDR3aa: CASSSTRGANVLTF
d_gene: .; v_gene: TRBV7-2; j_gene: TRBJ2-7; abundance: few; len: 14; CDR3nt: TGTGCCAGCAGCTCCAATAGGGGTAACGGCGAGCAGTACTTC; CDR3aa: CASSSNRGNGEQYF
d_gene: TRBD1; v_gene: TRBV7-6; j_gene: TRBJ2-7; abundance: .; len: 15; CDR3nt: TGTGCCAGCAGCTTAGGTTCTGGGACAGCCTACGAGCAGTACTTC; CDR3aa: CASSLGSGTAYEQYF
d_gene: TRBD1; v_gene: TRBV9; j_gene: TRBJ1-1; abundance: .; len: 16; CDR3nt: TGTGCCAGCAGCGTAGGGACAGGCCTTTTGAACACTGAAGCTTTCTTT; CDR3aa: CASSVGTGLLNTEAFF
d_gene: .; v_gene: TRBV5-1; j_gene: TRBJ2-5; abundance: .; len: 14; CDR3nt: TGCGCCAGCTCAGAGGGGGGGGCGCGACGGGCCCAGTACTTC; CDR3aa: CASSEGGARRAQYF
d_gene: TRBD1; v_gene: TRBV29-1; j_gene: TRBJ1-5; abundance: .; len: 14; CDR3nt: TGCAGCGTTAGTACAGGGGGCAGCAATCAGCCCCAGCATTTT; CDR3aa: CSVSTGGSNQPQHF
d_gene: .; v_gene: TRBV24-1; j_gene: TRBJ2-3; abundance: .; len: 14; CDR3nt: TGTGCCACCAGTGATTCGATAGAGGCAGATACGCAGTATTTT; CDR3aa: CATSDSIEADTQYF
d_gene: .; v_gene: TRBV18; j_gene: TRBJ1-2; abundance: .; len: 15; CDR3nt: TGTGCCAGCTCACCAAATGGAAGGGAGACCGGGGGCTACACCTTC; CDR3aa: CASSPNGRETGGYTF
d_gene: TRBD1; v_gene: TRBV6-5; j_gene: TRBJ1-1; abundance: .; len: 15; CDR3nt: TGTGCCAGCAGTCTAATGGGACAGGGGGGCACTGAAGCTTTCTTT; CDR3aa: CASSLMGQGGTEAFF
d_gene: .; v_gene: TRBV6-5; j_gene: TRBJ1-2; abundance: .; len: 12; CDR3nt: TGTGCCAGCAATCTAGGGGTGTATGGCTACACCTTC; CDR3aa: CASNLGVYGYTF
d_gene: TRBD1; v_gene: TRBV10-2; j_gene: TRBJ1-2; abundance: .; len: 12; CDR3nt: TGCGCCAGCAGTGAAGGGGGCGGGGGCTACACCTTC; CDR3aa: CASSEGGGGYTF
d_gene: TRBD1; v_gene: TRBV27; j_gene: TRBJ1-1; abundance: .; len: 16; CDR3nt: TGTGCCAGCAGTCACGGGACAGACACAACTAACACTGAAGCTTTCTTT; CDR3aa: CASSHGTDTTNTEAFF
d_gene: .; v_gene: TRBV7-9; j_gene: TRBJ2-1; abundance: .; len: 14; CDR3nt: TGTGCCAGCAGCCTCGGTAGCGGATCCAATGAGCAGTTCTTC; CDR3aa: CASSLGSGSNEQFF
d_gene: .; v_gene: TRBV10-1; j_gene: TRBJ2-7; abundance: .; len: 15; CDR3nt: TGCGCCAGCAGTGAGTCGATTGCACCAGCCTACGAGCAGTACTTC; CDR3aa: CASSESIAPAYEQYF
d_gene: .; v_gene: TRBV5-5; j_gene: TRBJ1-2; abundance: .; len: 15; CDR3nt: TGTGCCAGCAGCCGCGAAGGGGTGGCAAACTATGGCTACACCTTC; CDR3aa: CASSREGVANYGYTF
d_gene: .; v_gene: TRBV27; j_gene: TRBJ1-6; abundance: .; len: 12; CDR3nt: TGTGCCAGCAAATCAGTTGATTCACCCCTCCACTTT; CDR3aa: CASKSVDSPLHF
d_gene: .; v_gene: TRBV5-8; j_gene: TRBJ2-4; abundance: .; len: 16; CDR3nt: TGTGCCAGCAGCCCATGGGAGGGGGAGGGCCAAAACATTCAGTACTTC; CDR3aa: CASSPWEGEGQNIQYF
d_gene: .; v_gene: TRBV7-9; j_gene: TRBJ1-5; abundance: once; len: 14; CDR3nt: TGTGCCAGCAGCTCTACCGGCGGCGAACAGCCCCAGCATTTT; CDR3aa: CASSSTGGEQPQHF
d_gene: TRBD1; v_gene: TRBV7-2; j_gene: TRBJ2-7; abundance: .; len: 14; CDR3nt: TGTGCCAGCAGCCGGACAGGGGGGGACTACGAGCAGTACTTC; CDR3aa: CASSRTGGDYEQYF
d_gene: .; v_gene: TRBV4-2; j_gene: TRBJ2-2; abundance: once; len: 16; CDR3nt: TGTGCCAGCAGCCAAGCCCCGGGGGTCGGCACCGGGGAGCTGTTTTTT; CDR3aa: CASSQAPGVGTGELFF
d_gene: .; v_gene: TRBV12-3/TRBV12-4; j_gene: TRBJ2-5; abundance: medium-sized; len: 13; CDR3nt: TGTGCCAGCAGTGCCACTAGTTGGCAGACCCAGTACTTC; CDR3aa: CASSATSWQTQYF
d_gene: TRBD2; v_gene: TRBV2; j_gene: TRBJ2-7; abundance: .; len: 16; CDR3nt: TGTGCCAGCAGTGAGGAGGCTAGCGGGGTTTCCTACGAGCAGTACTTC; CDR3aa: CASSEEASGVSYEQYF
d_gene: .; v_gene: TRBV18; j_gene: TRBJ1-5; abundance: once; len: 14; CDR3nt: TGTGCCAGCTCCCCCGGAGGGAGAAATCAGCCCCAGCATTTT; CDR3aa: CASSPGGRNQPQHF